This entry lists 4 T cell receptor beta chains sequenced from one sample in a study of cytomegalovirus exposure and HLA in healthy donors. Use of 60 Vbeta and 13 Jbeta primers characterized the PCR. Data came from immunoSEQ multiplex PCR; TCRdb stores just in-frame clones and leaves some out. The sample holds 150,000 to 200,000 clones, roughly 80% seen once. The source material was PBMCs. These TCRs come from a female donor in good health and CMV-seronegative.

V is TRBV7-2 and J is TRBJ2-3, with 11 positions matching TRBD2. Trimming removed 2 bases from V and 3 bases from J; junction bases left unmatched: 1. CDR1 is SGHTA and CDR2 is FQGNSA in the germline V gene. The CDR3 sequence is 15 residues long. The CDR3 DNA follows: TGTGCCAGCAGCTTAACTAGCGGGAGAACAGATACGCAGTATTTT. It encodes CASSLTSGRTDTQYF.

The V call is TRBV5-1, the J call TRBJ2-2, with D possibly TRBD1 on 6 matching bases. The CDR3 is 15 amino acids. Germline V gives CDR1 SGHRS, CDR2 YFSETQ. The ends were cut back, 2 bases at V and 2 bases at J, with 10 bases in the middle. The CDR3 DNA reads as TGCGCCAGCAGCTTCCAGGGGTTTAACACCGGGGAGCTGTTTTTT. Its translation: CASSFQGFNTGELFF.

This chain uses TRBV30 with TRBJ1-5; a possible D gene is TRBD1 (5 bases). With 1 base removed from V and 0 bases from J, the gap between germline ends came to 16 bases. The CDR3 is 17 residues long. Germline CDR1 is GTSNPN and CDR2 is SVGIG (reference sequence). The CDR3 DNA follows: TGTGCCTGGAGTGCACCCTTCGGGGACTATAGCAATCAGCCCCAGCATTTT. This gives the protein CAWSAPFGDYSNQPQHF.

The chain joins TRBV7-3 to TRBJ2-7, with D tentatively TRBD2 (6 bases). Trimming left V 2 bases short and J 5 bases short, with 13 bases between. The length of the CDR3 is 14 residues. Germline lookup yields CDR1 SGHTA and CDR2 FQGTGA. CDR3 nucleotides: TGTGCCAGCAGCTTAGGGACTGACCCCAACGAGCAGTACTTC. As protein: CASSLGTDPNEQYF.